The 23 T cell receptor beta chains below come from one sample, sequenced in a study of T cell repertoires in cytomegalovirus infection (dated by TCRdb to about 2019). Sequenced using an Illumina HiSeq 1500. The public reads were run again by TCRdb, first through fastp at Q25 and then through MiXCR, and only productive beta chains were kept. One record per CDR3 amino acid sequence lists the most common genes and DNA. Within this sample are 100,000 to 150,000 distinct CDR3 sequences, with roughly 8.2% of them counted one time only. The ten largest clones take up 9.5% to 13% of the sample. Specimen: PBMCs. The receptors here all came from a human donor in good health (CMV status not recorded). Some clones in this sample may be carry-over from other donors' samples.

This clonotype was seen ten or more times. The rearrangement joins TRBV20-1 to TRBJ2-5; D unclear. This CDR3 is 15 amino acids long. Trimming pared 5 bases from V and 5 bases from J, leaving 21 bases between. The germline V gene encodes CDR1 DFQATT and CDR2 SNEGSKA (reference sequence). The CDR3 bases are TGCAGTGCTCAAACAGAGGCTACGTGGTTGGAGACCCAGTACTTC. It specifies CSAQTEATWLETQYF.

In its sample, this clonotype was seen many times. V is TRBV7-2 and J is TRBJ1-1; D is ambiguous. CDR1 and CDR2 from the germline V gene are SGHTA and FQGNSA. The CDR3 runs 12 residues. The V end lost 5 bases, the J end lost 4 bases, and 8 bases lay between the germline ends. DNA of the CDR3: TGTGCCAGCAGCCGAGTGGCCACTGAAGCTTTCTTT. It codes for CASSRVATEAFF. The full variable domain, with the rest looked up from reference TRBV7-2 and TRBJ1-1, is GAGVSQSPSNKVTEKGKDVELRCDPISGHTALYWYRQSLGQGLEFLIYFQGNSAPDKSGLPSDRFSAERTGGSVSTLTIQRTQQEDSAVYLCASSRVATEAFFGQGTRLTVV.

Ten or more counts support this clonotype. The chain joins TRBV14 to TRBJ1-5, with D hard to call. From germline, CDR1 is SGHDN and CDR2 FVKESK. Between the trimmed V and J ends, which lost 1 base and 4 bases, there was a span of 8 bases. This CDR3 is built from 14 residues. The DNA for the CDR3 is TGTGCCAGCAGCCAAGCGGGAAGGAATCAGCCCCAGCATTTT. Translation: CASSQAGRNQPQHF.

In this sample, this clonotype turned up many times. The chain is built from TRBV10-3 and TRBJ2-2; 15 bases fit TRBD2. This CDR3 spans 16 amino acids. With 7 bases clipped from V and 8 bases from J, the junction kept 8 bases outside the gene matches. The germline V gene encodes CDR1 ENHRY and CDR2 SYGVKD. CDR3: CAITAGLAGGSGELFF. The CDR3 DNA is TGTGCCATCACCGCGGGACTAGCGGGGGGCTCGGGGGAGCTGTTTTTT.

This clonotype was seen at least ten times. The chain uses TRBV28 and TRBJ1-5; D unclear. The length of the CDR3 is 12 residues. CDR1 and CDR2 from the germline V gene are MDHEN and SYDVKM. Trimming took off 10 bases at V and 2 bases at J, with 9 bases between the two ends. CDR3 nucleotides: TGTGCCACGGGATCAGGCAATCAGCCCCAGCATTTT. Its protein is CATGSGNQPQHF.

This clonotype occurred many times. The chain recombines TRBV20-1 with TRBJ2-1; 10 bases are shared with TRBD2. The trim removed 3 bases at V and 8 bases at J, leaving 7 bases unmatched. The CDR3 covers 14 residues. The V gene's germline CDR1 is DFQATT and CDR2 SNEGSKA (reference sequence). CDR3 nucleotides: TGCAGTGCTAGCAGCGGGGGGGCTATGGATGAGCAGTTCTTC. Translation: CSASSGGAMDEQFF.

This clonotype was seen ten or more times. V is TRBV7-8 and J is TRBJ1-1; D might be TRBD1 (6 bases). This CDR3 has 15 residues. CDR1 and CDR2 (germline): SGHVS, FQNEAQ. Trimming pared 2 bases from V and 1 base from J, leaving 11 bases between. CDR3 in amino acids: CASSLPGGQNTEAFF. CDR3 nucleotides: TGTGCCAGCAGCTTACCGGGGGGCCAGAACACTGAAGCTTTCTTT.

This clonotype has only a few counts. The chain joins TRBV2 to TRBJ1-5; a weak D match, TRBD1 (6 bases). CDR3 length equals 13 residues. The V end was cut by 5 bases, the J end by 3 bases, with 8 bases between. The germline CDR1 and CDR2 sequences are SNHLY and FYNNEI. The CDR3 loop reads CASSRDINQPQHF. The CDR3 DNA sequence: TGTGCCAGCAGTAGGGACATCAATCAGCCCCAGCATTTT.

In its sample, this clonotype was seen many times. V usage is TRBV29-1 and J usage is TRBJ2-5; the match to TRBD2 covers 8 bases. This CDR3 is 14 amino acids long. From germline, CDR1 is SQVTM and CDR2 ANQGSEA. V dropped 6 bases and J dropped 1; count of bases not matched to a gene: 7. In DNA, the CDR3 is TGCAGCGTCCGTTTAGCGGGGTCCCAAGAGACCCAGTACTTC. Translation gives CSVRLAGSQETQYF. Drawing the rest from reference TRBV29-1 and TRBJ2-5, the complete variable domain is SAVISQKPSRDICQRGTSLTIQCQVDSQVTMMFWYRQQPGQSLTLIATANQGSEATYESGFVIDKFPISRPNLTFSTLTVSNMSPEDSSIYLCSVRLAGSQETQYFGPGTRLLVL.

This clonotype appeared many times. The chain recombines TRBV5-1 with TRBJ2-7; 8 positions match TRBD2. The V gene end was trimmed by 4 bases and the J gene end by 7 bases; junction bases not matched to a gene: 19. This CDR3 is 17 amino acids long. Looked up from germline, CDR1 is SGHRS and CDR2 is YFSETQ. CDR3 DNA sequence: TGCGCCAGCAGCGGTAAGCGGGGGCCGGGAACGGCACGGGAGCAGTACTTC. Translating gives CASSGKRGPGTAREQYF.

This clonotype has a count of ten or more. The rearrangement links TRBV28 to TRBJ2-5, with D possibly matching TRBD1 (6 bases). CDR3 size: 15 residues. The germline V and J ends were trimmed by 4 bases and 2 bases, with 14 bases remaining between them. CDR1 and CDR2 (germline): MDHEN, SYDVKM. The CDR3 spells CASSSYVGTQETQYF. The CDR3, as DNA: TGTGCCAGCAGTTCTTACGTCGGGACACAAGAGACCCAGTACTTC.

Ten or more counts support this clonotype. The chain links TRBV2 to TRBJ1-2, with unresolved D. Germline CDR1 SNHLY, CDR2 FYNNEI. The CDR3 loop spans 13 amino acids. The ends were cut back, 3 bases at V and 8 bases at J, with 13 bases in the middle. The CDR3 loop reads CASSERVLVGYTF. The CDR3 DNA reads TGTGCCAGCAGTGAGCGGGTTCTAGTGGGCTACACCTTC.

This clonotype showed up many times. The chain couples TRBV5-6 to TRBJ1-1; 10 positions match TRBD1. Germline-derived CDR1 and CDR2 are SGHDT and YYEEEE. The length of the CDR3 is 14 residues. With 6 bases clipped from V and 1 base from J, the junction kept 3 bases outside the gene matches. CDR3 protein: CASIRTGGNTEAFF. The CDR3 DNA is TGTGCCAGCATCCGGACAGGGGGGAACACTGAAGCTTTCTTT.

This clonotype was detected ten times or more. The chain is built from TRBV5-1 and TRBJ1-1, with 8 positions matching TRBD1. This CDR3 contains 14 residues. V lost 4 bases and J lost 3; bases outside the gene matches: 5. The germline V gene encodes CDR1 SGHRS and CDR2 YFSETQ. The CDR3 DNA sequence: TGCGCCAGCAGCGGCGGGGACAGGCACACTGAAGCTTTCTTT. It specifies CASSGGDRHTEAFF.

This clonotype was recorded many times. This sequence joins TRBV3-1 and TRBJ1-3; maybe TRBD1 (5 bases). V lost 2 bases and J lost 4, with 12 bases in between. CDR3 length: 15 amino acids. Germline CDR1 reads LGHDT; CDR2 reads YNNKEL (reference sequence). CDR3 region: CASSQWSGTGNTIYF. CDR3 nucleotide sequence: TGTGCCAGCAGCCAATGGTCAGGGACGGGAAACACCATATATTTT.

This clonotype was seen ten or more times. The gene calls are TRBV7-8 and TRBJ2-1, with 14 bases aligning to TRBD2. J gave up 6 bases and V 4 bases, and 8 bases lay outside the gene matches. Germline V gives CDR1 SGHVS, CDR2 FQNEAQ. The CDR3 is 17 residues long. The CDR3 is CASSSGLAGGRGNEQFF. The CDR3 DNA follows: TGTGCCAGCAGCTCCGGACTAGCGGGAGGAAGGGGCAATGAGCAGTTCTTC. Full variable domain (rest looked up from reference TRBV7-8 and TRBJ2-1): GAGVSQSPRYKVAKRGQDVALRCDPISGHVSLFWYQQALGQGPEFLTYFQNEAQLDKSGLPSDRFFAERPEGSVSTLKIQRTQQEDSAVYLCASSSGLAGGRGNEQFFGPGTRLTVL.

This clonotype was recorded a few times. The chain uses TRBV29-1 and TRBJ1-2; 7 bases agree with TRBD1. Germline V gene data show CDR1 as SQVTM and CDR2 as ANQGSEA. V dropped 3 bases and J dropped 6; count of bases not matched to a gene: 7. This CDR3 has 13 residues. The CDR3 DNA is TGCAGCGTTGATACGGGACAGTTAAATGGCTACACCTTC. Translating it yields CSVDTGQLNGYTF.

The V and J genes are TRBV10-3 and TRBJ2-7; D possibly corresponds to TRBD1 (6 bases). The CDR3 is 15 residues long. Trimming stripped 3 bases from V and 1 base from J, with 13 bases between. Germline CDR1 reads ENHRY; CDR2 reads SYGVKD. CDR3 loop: CAISDGPQGSYEQYF. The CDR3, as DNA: TGTGCCATCAGTGATGGGCCCCAGGGGTCCTACGAGCAGTACTTC.

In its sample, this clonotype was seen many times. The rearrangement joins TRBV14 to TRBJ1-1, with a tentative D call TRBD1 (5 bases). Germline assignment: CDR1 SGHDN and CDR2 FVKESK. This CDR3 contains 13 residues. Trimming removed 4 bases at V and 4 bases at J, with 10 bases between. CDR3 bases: TGTGCCAGCAGCCGGGGGAGGAGCACTGAAGCTTTCTTT. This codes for CASSRGRSTEAFF.

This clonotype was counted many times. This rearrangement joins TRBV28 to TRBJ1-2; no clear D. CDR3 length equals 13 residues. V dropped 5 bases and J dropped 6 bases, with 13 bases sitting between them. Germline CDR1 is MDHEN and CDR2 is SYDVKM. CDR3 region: CASSPGIFHGYTF. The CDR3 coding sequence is TGTGCCAGCAGTCCGGGGATATTCCATGGCTACACCTTC.

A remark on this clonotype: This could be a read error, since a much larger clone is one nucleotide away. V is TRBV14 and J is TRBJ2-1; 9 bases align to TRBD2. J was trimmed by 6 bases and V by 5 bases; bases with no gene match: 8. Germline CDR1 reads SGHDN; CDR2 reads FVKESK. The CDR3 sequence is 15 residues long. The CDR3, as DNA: TGTGCCAGCAGCAAAGGCGGGGGGGCCATCAATGAGCAGTTCTTC. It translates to CASSKGGGAINEQFF. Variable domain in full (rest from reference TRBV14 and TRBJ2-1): EAGVTQFPSHSVIEKGQTVTLRCDPISGHDNLYWYRRVMGKEIKFLLHFVKESKQDESGMPNNRFLAERTGGTYSTLKVQPAELEDSGVYFCASSKGGGAINEQFFGPGTRLTVL.

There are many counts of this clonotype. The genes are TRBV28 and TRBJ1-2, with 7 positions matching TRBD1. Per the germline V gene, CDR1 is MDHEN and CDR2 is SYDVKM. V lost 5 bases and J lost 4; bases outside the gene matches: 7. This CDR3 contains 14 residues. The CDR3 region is CASSIRQGGYGYTF. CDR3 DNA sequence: TGTGCCAGCAGTATCCGACAGGGTGGCTATGGCTACACCTTC.

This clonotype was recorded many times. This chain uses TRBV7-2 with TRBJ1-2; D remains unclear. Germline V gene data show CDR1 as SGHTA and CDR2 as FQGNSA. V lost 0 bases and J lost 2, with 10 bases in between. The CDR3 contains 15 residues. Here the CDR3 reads CASSLAPTGNYGYTF. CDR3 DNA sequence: TGTGCCAGCAGCTTAGCGCCGACGGGGAACTATGGCTACACCTTC.